Listed below are T cell receptor beta chains from one sample, sequenced in a study of CD8 T cells in ankylosing spondylitis. TCRdb re-called the 5' RACE reads with MiXCR, one entry per CDR3 protein. The sample carries 35,000 to 40,000 distinct CDR3 sequences, approximately 15% recorded once. The sequenced material came from blood. Every receptor here comes from a male donor with ankylosing spondylitis or in good health (not recorded which). The CDR3 runs from the conserved cysteine through the conserved F or W. Fields, in order: CDR3 length, V gene, clone size, J gene, D gene, CDR3 protein. D genes are given only for firm matches. A row's size may be missing; if present it is once, few, many or a size class.

CDR3 length: 14; V gene: TRBV20-1; clone size: -; J gene: TRBJ2-1; D gene: -; CDR3 protein: CSARPRGLNNEQFF
CDR3 length: 11; V gene: TRBV7-6; clone size: few; J gene: TRBJ2-2; D gene: -; CDR3 protein: CASSPIRELFF
CDR3 length: 16; V gene: TRBV20-1; clone size: few; J gene: TRBJ2-1; D gene: -; CDR3 protein: CSAEALIKRPFDEQFF
CDR3 length: 17; V gene: TRBV7-3; clone size: -; J gene: TRBJ2-6; D gene: -; CDR3 protein: CASSKSGFASGANVLTF
CDR3 length: 15; V gene: TRBV6-6; clone size: -; J gene: TRBJ1-3; D gene: -; CDR3 protein: CASSQTLGLPNTIYF
CDR3 length: 12; V gene: TRBV19; clone size: few; J gene: TRBJ2-2; D gene: TRBD1; CDR3 protein: CASTTGAGELFF
CDR3 length: 15; V gene: TRBV14; clone size: few; J gene: TRBJ2-3; D gene: -; CDR3 protein: CASSQGTLRTDTQYF
CDR3 length: 15; V gene: TRBV11-2; clone size: -; J gene: TRBJ2-5; D gene: TRBD2; CDR3 protein: CASSRGTSGQETQYF
CDR3 length: 13; V gene: TRBV2; clone size: -; J gene: TRBJ2-3; D gene: -; CDR3 protein: CASSEVGTDTQYF
CDR3 length: 14; V gene: TRBV28; clone size: -; J gene: TRBJ2-1; D gene: -; CDR3 protein: CASSFGGLGNEQFF
CDR3 length: 15; V gene: TRBV12-3/TRBV12-4; clone size: few; J gene: TRBJ2-1; D gene: TRBD2; CDR3 protein: CASSFSGSPWNEQFF
CDR3 length: 14; V gene: TRBV7-3; clone size: -; J gene: TRBJ2-3; D gene: -; CDR3 protein: CASSFAGGTDTQYF
CDR3 length: 14; V gene: TRBV12-3/TRBV12-4; clone size: -; J gene: TRBJ1-1; D gene: -; CDR3 protein: CASRFSGGYTEAFF
CDR3 length: 15; V gene: TRBV12-3/TRBV12-4; clone size: few; J gene: TRBJ2-1; D gene: -; CDR3 protein: CASSFMGGGDNEQFF